Presented here are 14 T cell receptor beta chains from one specimen sequenced in a study of cytomegalovirus exposure and HLA in healthy donors. Primers: 60 Vbeta forward and 13 Jbeta reverse. Profiling relied on immunoSEQ multiplex PCR, and the TCRdb table lists in-frame clones only, not all of them. The table has around 130,000 clones, approximately 85% seen once; the top ten hold 6.7%. The source material was PBMCs. The source of these receptors is a woman aged 25 to 39 in good health and CMV-seropositive.

Here the CDR3 DNA reads TGTGCCAGCAGCAACTGGGTCCCGGGACAGGGGGCAGGATCCTATAATTCACCCCTCCACTTT. Translation: CASSNWVPGQGAGSYNSPLHF. The J gene is TRBJ1-6, the V gene TRBV21-1; the tabulated D call, TRBD1, remains unverified against the DNA. TRBV21-1 is marked as a pseudogene. The CDR3 contains 21 residues.

The chain joins TRBV6-1 to TRBJ2-1; maybe TRBD2 (6 bases). Germline V gene data show CDR1 as MNHNS and CDR2 as SASEGT. The CDR3 contains 15 residues. The V end was cut by 1 base, the J end by 5 bases, with 12 bases between. The CDR3 sequence: CASSEGPGVHNEQFF. The CDR3 nucleotides are TGTGCCAGCAGTGAAGGTCCGGGGGTCCACAATGAGCAGTTCTTC.

The chain joins TRBV5-1 to TRBJ1-6; the match to TRBD1 covers 12 bases. The germline gives CDR1 SGHRS, CDR2 YFSETQ. The CDR3 loop spans 15 amino acids. The V segment lost 4 bases and the J segment 10 bases; nucleotides outside the gene matches: 6. The DNA for the CDR3 is TGCGCCAGCAGCCCCCGGGACAGGGGGCAATCACCCCTCCACTTT. Protein: CASSPRDRGQSPLHF.

This clone was found once. The J gene is TRBJ1-1, the V gene TRBV28, with TRBD1 matching over 9 bases. The CDR3 is made up of 16 amino acids. Germline CDR1 is MDHEN and CDR2 is SYDVKM. V shed 5 bases, J shed 3 bases, and the junction held 10 bases outside the gene matches. The CDR3 DNA follows: TGTGCCAGCAGTCCTCTACAGGGGGCGGGGGACACTGAAGCTTTCTTT. It is translated as CASSPLQGAGDTEAFF.

The chain carries TRBV30 and TRBJ1-2, with 8 bases that match TRBD1. CDR1 is GTSNPN and CDR2 is SVGIG in the germline V gene (reference sequence). Trimming took 1 base from V and 7 from J; bases not matched to a gene: 2. The CDR3 is 12 amino acids. The CDR3 nucleotides are TGTGCCTGGAGTGGACAGGGGACTGGCTACACCTTC. As protein: CAWSGQGTGYTF.

The genes are TRBV10-1 and TRBJ1-2; D might be TRBD1 (5 bases). Trimming shortened V by 10 bases and J by 8 bases, and 20 bases separated the two germline ends. Germline CDR1 and CDR2: WNHNN and SYGVQD (reference sequence). The length of the CDR3 is 13 residues. The CDR3 DNA sequence: TGCGCCACCTCCCCGACCCCGGGGGACGGCTACACCTTC. Translating it yields CATSPTPGDGYTF.

This clone has only one observation. V is TRBV2 and J is TRBJ2-7, with TRBD1 matching 10 bases. Losses at the gene ends were 4 bases for V and 4 bases for J; bases not matched to a gene: 1. Germline V gives CDR1 SNHLY, CDR2 FYNNEI. CDR3 length equals 13 residues. The CDR3 loop reads CASSGGQGYEQYF. For the CDR3, the DNA is TGTGCCAGCAGTGGGGGACAGGGGTACGAGCAGTACTTC.

The chain links TRBV27 to TRBJ2-7; 9 positions match TRBD1. The CDR3 extends over 16 amino acids. The V gene end was trimmed by 5 bases and the J gene end by 6 bases; junction bases not matched to a gene: 14. In germline, CDR1 is MNHEY, CDR2 SMNVEV (reference sequence). CDR3 amino acids: CASSVLSGTGYFEQYF. Written as DNA, the CDR3 is TGTGCCAGCAGTGTATTATCCGGGACAGGGTACTTCGAGCAGTACTTC.

The chain joins TRBV7-6 to TRBJ2-3, with 8 bases aligning to TRBD2. Per germline, CDR1 SGHVS and CDR2 FNYEAQ. Trimming removed 3 bases from V and 6 bases from J; junction bases left unmatched: 11. The CDR3 totals 16 residues. In DNA form, the CDR3 reads TGTGCCAGCAGCTTGACCTCCGGGACTAGGGGCGATACGCAGTATTTT. Protein product: CASSLTSGTRGDTQYF.

The chain links TRBV27 to TRBJ1-3, with D tentatively TRBD1 (6 bases). The V gene's germline CDR1 is MNHEY and CDR2 SMNVEV (reference sequence). Deletions cut 5 bases from V and 3 bases from J, with 20 bases between. There are 17 residues in the CDR3. DNA of the CDR3: TGTGCCAGCAGTCCGCTCCCGACAGGCCTCGGTGGAAACACCATATATTTT. This codes for CASSPLPTGLGGNTIYF.

The J gene is TRBJ1-5, the V gene TRBV9, with D perhaps matching TRBD1 (5 bases). The V end was cut by 3 bases, the J end by 0 bases, with 7 bases between. Germline CDR1 and CDR2: SGDLS and YYNGEE. The CDR3 spans 14 residues. CDR3 in amino acids: CASSAGNSNQPQHF. The DNA of the CDR3 is TGTGCCAGCAGCGCAGGGAATAGCAATCAGCCCCAGCATTTT.

V usage is TRBV6-5 and J usage is TRBJ2-7; D perhaps matches TRBD2 (6 bases). Germline CDR1 is MNHEY and CDR2 is SVGAGI. V was cut by 6 bases and J by 2 bases, with 11 bases left in between. The CDR3 has 13 residues. The CDR3 DNA reads as TGTGCCAGCAGCCAGGGCGGGGCCTACGAGCAGTACTTC. Its translation is CASSQGGAYEQYF.

This clone was recorded a few times. The rearrangement joins TRBV28 to TRBJ1-1; 9 positions agree with TRBD1. V shed 6 bases, J shed 7 bases, and the junction held 9 bases outside the gene matches. The CDR3 totals 14 residues. Per the germline V gene, CDR1 is MDHEN and CDR2 is SYDVKM. The CDR3 protein is CASRVQTGGFEAFF. The CDR3 DNA follows: TGTGCCAGCAGGGTGCAAACAGGGGGCTTTGAAGCTTTCTTT.

V is TRBV2 and J is TRBJ1-2; 10 bases fit TRBD1. Losses at the gene ends were 5 bases for V and 5 bases for J; bases not matched to a gene: 8. This CDR3 contains 15 residues. Germline CDR1 and CDR2: SNHLY and FYNNEI. The DNA for the CDR3 is TGTGCCAGCAGTTACTCCCGGGACAGGGGTTATGGCTACACCTTC. It is translated as CASSYSRDRGYGYTF.